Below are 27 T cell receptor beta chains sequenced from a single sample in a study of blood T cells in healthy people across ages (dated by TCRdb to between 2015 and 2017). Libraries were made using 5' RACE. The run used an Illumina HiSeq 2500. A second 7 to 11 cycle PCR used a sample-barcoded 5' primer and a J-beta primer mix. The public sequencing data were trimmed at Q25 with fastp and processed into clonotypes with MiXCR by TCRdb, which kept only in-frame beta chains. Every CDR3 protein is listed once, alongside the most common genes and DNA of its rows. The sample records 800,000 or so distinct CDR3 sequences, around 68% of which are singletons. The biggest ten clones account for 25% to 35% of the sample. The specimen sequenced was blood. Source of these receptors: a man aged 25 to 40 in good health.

As DNA, the CDR3 is TGTGCCAGCAGTGAACCCTCACTAGCGGGGGGACAAGAGACCCAGTACTTC. Residues: CASSEPSLAGGQETQYF. The chain couples TRBV25-1 to TRBJ2-5, with 12 bases identical to TRBD2. V was pared by 2 bases and J by 2 bases, with 6 bases of the junction left unmatched. Germline-derived CDR1 and CDR2 are MGHDK and SYGVNS. The length of the CDR3 is 17 residues.

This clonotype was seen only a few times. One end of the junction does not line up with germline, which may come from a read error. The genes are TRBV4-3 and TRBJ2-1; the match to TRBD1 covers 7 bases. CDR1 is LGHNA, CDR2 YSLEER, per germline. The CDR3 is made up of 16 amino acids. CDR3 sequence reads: CASSEEVGQPSNEQFF. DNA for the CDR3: TGCGCCAGCAGCGAAGAAGTGGGACAGCCTTCTAATGAGCAGTTCTTC.

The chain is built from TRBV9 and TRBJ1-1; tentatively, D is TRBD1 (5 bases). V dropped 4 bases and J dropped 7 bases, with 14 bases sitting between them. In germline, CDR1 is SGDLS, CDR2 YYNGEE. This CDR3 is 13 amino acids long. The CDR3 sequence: CASSLGAEGEAFF. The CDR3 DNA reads TGTGCCAGCAGCCTAGGGGCGGAGGGTGAAGCTTTCTTT.

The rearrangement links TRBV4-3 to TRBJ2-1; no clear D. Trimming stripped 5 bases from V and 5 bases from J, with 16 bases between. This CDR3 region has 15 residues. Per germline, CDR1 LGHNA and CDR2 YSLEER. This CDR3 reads CASSFYGTANNEQFF. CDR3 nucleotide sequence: TGCGCCAGCAGCTTCTACGGAACGGCCAACAATGAGCAGTTCTTC.

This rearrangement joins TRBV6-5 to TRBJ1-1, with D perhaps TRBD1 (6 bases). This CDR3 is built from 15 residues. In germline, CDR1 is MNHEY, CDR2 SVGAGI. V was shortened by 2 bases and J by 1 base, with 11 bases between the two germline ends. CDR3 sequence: CASSYVRGRNTEAFF. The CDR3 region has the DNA TGTGCCAGCAGTTACGTCAGGGGAAGGAACACTGAAGCTTTCTTT.

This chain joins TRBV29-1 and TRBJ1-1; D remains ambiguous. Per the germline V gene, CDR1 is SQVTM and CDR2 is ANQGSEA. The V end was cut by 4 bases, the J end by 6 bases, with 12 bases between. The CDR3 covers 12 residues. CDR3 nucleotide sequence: TGCAGCGTTGCGCCGTCTGCTGCTGAAGCTTTCTTT. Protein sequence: CSVAPSAAEAFF. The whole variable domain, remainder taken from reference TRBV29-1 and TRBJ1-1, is SAVISQKPSRDICQRGTSLTIQCQVDSQVTMMFWYRQQPGQSLTLIATANQGSEATYESGFVIDKFPISRPNLTFSTLTVSNMSPEDSSIYLCSVAPSAAEAFFGQGTRLTVV.

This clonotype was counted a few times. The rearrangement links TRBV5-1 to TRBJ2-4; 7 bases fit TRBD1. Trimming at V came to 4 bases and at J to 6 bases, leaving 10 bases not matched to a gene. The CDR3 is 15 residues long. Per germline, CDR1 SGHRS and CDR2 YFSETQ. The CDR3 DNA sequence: TGCGCCAGCAGCGCTCGGGAACAGGGGACAAACATTCAGTACTTC. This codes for CASSAREQGTNIQYF.

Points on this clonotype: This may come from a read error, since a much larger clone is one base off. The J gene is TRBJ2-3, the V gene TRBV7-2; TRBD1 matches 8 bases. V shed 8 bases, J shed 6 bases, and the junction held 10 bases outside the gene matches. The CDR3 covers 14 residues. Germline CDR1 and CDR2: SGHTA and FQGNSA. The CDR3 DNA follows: TGTGCCAGCGGCCCGGACAGGGCCCAGGATACGCAGTATTTT. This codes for CASGPDRAQDTQYF.

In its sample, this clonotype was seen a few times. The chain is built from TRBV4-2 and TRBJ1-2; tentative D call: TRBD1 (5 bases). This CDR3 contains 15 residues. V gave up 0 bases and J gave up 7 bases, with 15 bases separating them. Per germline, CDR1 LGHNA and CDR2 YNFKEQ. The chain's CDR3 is CASSQDPAGIGGYTF. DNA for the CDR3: TGTGCCAGCAGCCAAGACCCGGCAGGGATCGGTGGCTACACCTTC.

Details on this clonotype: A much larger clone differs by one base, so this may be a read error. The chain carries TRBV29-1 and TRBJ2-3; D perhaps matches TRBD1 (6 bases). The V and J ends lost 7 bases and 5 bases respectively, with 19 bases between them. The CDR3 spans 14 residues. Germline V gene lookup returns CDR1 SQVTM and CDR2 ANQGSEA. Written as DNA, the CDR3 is TGCAGCGCTGATAAGGGGGTCAGCGGAGATACGCAGTATTTT. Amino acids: CSADKGVSGDTQYF.

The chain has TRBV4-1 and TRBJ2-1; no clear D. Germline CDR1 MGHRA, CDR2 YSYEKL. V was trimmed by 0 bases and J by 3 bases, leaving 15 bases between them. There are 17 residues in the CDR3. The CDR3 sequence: CASSQEPQRRNYNEQFF. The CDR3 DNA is TGCGCCAGCAGCCAAGAACCCCAGCGCCGGAACTACAATGAGCAGTTCTTC.

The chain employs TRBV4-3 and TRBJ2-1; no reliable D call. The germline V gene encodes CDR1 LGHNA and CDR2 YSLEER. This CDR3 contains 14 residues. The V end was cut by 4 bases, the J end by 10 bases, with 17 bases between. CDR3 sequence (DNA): TGCGCCAGCAGCCCGACGGGCCTCTCCTACGAGCAGTTCTTC. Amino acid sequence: CASSPTGLSYEQFF.

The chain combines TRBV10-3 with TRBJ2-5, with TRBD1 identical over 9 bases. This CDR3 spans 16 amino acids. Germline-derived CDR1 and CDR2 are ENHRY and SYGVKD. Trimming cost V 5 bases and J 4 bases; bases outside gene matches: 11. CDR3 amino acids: CAISLTPGQGGETQYF. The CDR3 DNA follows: TGTGCCATCAGTTTAACACCGGGACAGGGCGGAGAGACCCAGTACTTC.

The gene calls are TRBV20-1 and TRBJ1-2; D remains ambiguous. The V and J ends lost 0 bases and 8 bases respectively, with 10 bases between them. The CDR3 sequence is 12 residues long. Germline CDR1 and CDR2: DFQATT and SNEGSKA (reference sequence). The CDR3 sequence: CSAREAVGGYTF. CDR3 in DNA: TGCAGTGCTAGAGAAGCAGTGGGGGGCTACACCTTC.

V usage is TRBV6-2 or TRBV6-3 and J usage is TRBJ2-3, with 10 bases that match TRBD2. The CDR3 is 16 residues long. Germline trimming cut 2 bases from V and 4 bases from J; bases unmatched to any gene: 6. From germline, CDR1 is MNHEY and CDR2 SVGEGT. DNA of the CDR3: TGTGCCAGCAGTTACGGCCTAGCGGGGGCACCAGATACGCAGTATTTT. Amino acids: CASSYGLAGAPDTQYF.

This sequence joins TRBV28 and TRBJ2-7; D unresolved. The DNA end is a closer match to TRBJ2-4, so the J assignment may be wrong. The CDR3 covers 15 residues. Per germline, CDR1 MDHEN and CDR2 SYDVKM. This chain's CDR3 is CASSLSRRAANIQYF. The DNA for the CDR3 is TGTGCCAGCAGTTTAAGCAGGAGAGCCGCAAACATTCAGTACTTC.

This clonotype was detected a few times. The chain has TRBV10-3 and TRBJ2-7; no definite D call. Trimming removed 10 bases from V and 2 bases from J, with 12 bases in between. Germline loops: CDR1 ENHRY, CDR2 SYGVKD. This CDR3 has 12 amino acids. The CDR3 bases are TGTGCCAGCGCAGACACAACCTACGAGCAGTACTTC. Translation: CASADTTYEQYF.

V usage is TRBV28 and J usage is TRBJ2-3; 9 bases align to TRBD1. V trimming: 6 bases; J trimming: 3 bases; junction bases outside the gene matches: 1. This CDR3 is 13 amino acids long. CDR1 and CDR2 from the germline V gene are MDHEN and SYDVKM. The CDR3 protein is CASRGTGTDTQYF. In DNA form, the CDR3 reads TGTGCCAGCAGAGGGACAGGGACAGATACGCAGTATTTT. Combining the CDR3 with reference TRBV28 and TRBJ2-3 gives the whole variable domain DVKVTQSSRYLVKRTGEKVFLECVQDMDHENMFWYRQDPGLGLRLIYFSYDVKMKEKGDIPEGYSVSREKKERFSLILESASTNQTSMYLCASRGTGTDTQYFGPGTRLTVL.

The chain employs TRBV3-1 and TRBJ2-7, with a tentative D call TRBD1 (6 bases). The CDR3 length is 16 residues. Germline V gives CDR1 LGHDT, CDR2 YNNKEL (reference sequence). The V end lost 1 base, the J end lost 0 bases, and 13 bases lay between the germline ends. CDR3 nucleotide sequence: TGTGCCAGCAGCCAAGTTCCAGGGGTCAGCTCCTACGAGCAGTACTTC. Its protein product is CASSQVPGVSSYEQYF.

This CDR3 reads CASRGGSYSYNEQFF. CDR3 DNA: TGTGCCAGCAGAGGTGGTTCCTACTCCTACAATGAGCAGTTCTTC. This chain links TRBV28 with TRBJ2-1; D gene unclear. Per germline, CDR1 MDHEN and CDR2 SYDVKM. V gave up 6 bases and J gave up 0 bases, with 12 bases separating them. The CDR3 is made up of 15 amino acids.

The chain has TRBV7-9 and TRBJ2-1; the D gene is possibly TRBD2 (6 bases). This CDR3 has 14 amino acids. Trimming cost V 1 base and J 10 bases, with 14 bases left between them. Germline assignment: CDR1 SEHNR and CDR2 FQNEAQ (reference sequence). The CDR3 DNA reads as TGTGCCAGCAGCTTAGAAATGCGGGCGGGAGAGCAGTTCTTC. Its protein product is CASSLEMRAGEQFF.

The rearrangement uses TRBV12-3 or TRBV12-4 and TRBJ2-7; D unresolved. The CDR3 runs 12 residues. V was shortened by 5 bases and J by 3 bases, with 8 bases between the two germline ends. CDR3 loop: CASSKSYYEQYF. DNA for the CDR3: TGTGCCAGCAGTAAAAGTTACTACGAGCAGTACTTC.

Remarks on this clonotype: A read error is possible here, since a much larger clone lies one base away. CDR3 protein: CASGPRGPQTDNEQFF. DNA of the CDR3: TGTGCCAGCGGCCCCCGGGGTCCTCAAACGGACAATGAGCAGTTCTTC. The chain recombines TRBV7-6 with TRBJ2-1; D perhaps matches TRBD2 (5 bases). The CDR3 has 16 amino acids. The V and J ends lost 8 bases and 5 bases respectively, with 22 bases between them. Germline V gene lookup returns CDR1 SGHVS and CDR2 FNYEAQ.

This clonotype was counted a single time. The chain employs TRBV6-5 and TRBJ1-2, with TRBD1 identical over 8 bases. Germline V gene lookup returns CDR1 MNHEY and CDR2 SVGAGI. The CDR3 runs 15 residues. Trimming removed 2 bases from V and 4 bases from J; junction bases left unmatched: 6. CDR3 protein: CASSYTSGTGYGYTF. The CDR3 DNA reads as TGTGCCAGCAGTTACACTTCCGGGACAGGCTATGGCTACACCTTC.

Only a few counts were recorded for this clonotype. CDR3 amino acids: CASSFDSVSQETQYF. CDR3 in DNA: TGTGCCAGCAGCTTTGATTCAGTCTCGCAAGAGACCCAGTACTTC. The gene calls are TRBV11-1 and TRBJ2-5; the D is unclear. This CDR3 has 15 residues. CDR1 and CDR2 from the germline V gene are SGHAT and FQDESV (reference sequence). Trimming removed 3 bases from V and 2 bases from J, with 13 bases in between.

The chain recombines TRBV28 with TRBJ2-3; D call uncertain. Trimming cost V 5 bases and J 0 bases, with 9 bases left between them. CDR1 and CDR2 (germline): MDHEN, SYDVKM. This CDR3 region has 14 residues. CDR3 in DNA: TGTGCCAGCAGTCCCCCGGCTAGCACAGATACGCAGTATTTT. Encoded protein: CASSPPASTDTQYF.

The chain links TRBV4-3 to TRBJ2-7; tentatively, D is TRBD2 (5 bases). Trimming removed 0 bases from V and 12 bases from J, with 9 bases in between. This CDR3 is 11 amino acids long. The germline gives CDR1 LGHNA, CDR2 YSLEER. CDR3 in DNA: TGCGCCAGCAGCCAAGATAAGAGGGTGTACTTC. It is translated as CASSQDKRVYF.